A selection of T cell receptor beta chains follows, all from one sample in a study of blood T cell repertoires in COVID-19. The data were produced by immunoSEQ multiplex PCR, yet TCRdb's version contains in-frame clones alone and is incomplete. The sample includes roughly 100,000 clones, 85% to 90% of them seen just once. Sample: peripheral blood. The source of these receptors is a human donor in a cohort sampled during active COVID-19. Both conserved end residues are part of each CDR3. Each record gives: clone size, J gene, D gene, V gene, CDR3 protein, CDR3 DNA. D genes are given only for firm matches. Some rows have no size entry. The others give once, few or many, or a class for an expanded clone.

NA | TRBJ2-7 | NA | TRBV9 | CASSVDPGSSYEQYF | TGTGCCAGCAGCGTAGATCCAGGGTCATCCTACGAGCAGTACTTC
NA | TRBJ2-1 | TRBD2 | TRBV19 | CATEVVAGAPVF | TGTGCCACCGAAGTAGTAGCGGGAGCTCCGGTCTTC
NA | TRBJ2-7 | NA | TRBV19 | CASSISHQGYEQYF | TGTGCCAGTAGTATAAGTCACCAGGGGTACGAGCAGTACTTC
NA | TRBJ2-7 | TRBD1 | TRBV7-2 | CASRSGGTYEQYF | TGTGCCAGCAGATCAGGGGGCACCTACGAGCAGTACTTC
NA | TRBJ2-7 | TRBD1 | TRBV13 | CASSLGQGASYEQYF | TGTGCCAGCAGCTTGGGCCAGGGGGCGTCCTACGAGCAGTACTTC
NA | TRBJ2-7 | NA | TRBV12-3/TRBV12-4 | CATKQGREQYF | TGTGCCACAAAACAGGGTCGGGAGCAGTACTTC
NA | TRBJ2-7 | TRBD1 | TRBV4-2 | CASSPSGGTSYEQYF | TGTGCCAGCAGCCCCTCAGGGGGCACTTCCTACGAGCAGTACTTC
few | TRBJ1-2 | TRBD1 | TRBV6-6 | CASSYIGRTGGNGYTF | TGTGCCAGCAGTTATATAGGACGGACAGGGGGAAACGGCTACACCTTC
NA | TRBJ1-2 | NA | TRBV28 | CASRGQNYGYTF | TGTGCCAGCAGAGGACAGAATTATGGCTACACCTTC
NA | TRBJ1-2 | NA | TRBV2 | CASTLKTEVYGYTF | TGTGCCAGCACCCTGAAGACAGAGGTCTATGGCTACACCTTC
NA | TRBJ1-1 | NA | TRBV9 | CASSEQVSGTEAFF | TGTGCCAGCAGCGAACAGGTTTCTGGCACTGAAGCTTTCTTT
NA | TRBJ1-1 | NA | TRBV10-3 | CAISDNQGRDTEAFF | TGTGCCATCAGTGATAACCAGGGTAGGGACACTGAAGCTTTCTTT
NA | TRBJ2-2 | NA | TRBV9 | CASMQGGNTGELFF | TGTGCCAGCATGCAGGGGGGGAACACCGGGGAGCTGTTTTTT
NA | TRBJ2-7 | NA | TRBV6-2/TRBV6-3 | CASSYSRTYEQYF | TGTGCCAGCAGTTACTCGAGGACATACGAGCAGTACTTC
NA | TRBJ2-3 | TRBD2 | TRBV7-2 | CASSSISGGGTDTQYF | TGTGCCAGCAGCTCAATTAGCGGGGGGGGCACAGATACGCAGTATTTT
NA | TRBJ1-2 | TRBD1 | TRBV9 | CASRATGGIYGYTF | TGTGCCAGCAGGGCGACAGGGGGGATCTATGGCTACACCTTC
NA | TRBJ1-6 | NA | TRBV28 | CASSFLRGSPLHF | TGTGCCAGCAGCTTTCTTCGGGGGTCACCCCTCCACTTT
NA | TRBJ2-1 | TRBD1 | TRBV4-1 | CASSQQGTGGGDEQFF | TGCGCCAGCAGCCAACAGGGGACAGGGGGCGGGGATGAGCAGTTCTTC
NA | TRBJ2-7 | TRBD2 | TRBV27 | CASRATHGGALYEQYF | TGTGCCAGCAGGGCCACCCACGGGGGGGCCCTCTACGAGCAGTACTTC
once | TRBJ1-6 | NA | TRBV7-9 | CASSPPMGGSPLHF | TGTGCCAGCAGCCCCCCTATGGGGGGTTCACCCCTCCACTTT
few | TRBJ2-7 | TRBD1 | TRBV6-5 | CASSRQGRGYEQYF | TGTGCCAGCAGTCGACAGGGTAGGGGCTACGAGCAGTACTTC
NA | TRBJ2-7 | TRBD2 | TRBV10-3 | CAISTGTSGGTYEQYF | TGTGCCATCAGTACCGGGACTAGCGGGGGTACCTACGAGCAGTACTTC
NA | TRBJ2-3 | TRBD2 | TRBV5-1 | CASSMIAGNVADTQYF | TGCGCCAGCAGCATGATAGCGGGAAACGTAGCAGATACGCAGTATTTT
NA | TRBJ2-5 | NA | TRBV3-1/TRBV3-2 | CASMAARTQYF | TGTGCCAGCATGGCGGCGCGGACCCAGTACTTC
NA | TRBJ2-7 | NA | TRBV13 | CATRSGSYEQYF | TGTGCCACTAGGAGCGGGTCCTACGAGCAGTACTTC
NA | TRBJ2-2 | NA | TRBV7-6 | CATSRQGDTGELFF | TGTGCCACCTCCCGTCAAGGGGATACCGGGGAGCTGTTTTTT
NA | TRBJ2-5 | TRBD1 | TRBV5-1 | CASNKAGTGGQETQYF | TGCGCCAGCAACAAGGCAGGGACAGGGGGCCAAGAGACCCAGTACTTC
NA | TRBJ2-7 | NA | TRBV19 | CASSTTRVYEQYF | TGTGCCAGTAGTACTACTAGAGTCTACGAGCAGTACTTC
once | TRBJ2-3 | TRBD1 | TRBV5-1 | CASSFGQASTDTQYF | TGCGCCAGCAGCTTCGGACAGGCTAGCACAGATACGCAGTATTTT
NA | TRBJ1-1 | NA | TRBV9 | CASSAGWSNGGTEAFF | TGTGCCAGCAGCGCCGGCTGGTCGAACGGCGGCACTGAAGCTTTCTTT
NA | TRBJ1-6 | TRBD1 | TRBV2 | CASSDLQGANSPLHF | TGTGCCAGCAGTGACCTACAGGGGGCGAATTCACCCCTCCACTTT
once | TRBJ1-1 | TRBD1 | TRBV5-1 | CASSEGQGGNTEAFF | TGCGCCAGCAGCGAGGGACAGGGAGGGAACACTGAAGCTTTCTTT
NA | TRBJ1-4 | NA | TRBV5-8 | CASSSGVLGEKLFF | TGTGCCAGCAGCTCCGGGGTACTAGGGGAAAAACTGTTTTTT
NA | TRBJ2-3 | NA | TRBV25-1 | CASSTRRGQRTSTDTQYF | TGTGCCAGCAGTACCCGGCGGGGGCAGCGAACTAGCACAGATACGCAGTATTTT
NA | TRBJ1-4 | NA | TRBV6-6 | CASREGEEKLFF | TGTGCCAGCAGGGAGGGAGAAGAAAAACTGTTTTTT
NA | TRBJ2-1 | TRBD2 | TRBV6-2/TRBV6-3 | CASSALAGGPYNEQFF | TGTGCCAGCAGTGCACTAGCGGGGGGCCCCTACAATGAGCAGTTCTTC